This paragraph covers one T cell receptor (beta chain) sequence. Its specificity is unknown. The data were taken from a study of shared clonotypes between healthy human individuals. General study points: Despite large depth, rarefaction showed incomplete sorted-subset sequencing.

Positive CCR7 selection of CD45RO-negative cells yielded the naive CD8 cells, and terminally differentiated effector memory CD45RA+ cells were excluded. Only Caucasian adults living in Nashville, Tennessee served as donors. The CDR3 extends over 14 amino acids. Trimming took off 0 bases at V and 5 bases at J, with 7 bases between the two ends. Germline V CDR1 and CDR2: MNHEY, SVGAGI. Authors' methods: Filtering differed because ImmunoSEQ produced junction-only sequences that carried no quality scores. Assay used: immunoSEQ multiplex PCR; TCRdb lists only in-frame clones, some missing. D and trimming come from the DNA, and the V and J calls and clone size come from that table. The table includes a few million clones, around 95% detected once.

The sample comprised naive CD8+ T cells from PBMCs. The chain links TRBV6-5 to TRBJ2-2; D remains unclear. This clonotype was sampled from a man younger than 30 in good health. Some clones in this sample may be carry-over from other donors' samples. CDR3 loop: CASSYSDETGELFF. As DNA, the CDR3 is TGTGCCAGCAGTTACTCAGACGAAACCGGGGAGCTGTTTTTT.